The present TCR beta chain was sequenced within a study of T cell responses to AZD1222 COVID-19 vaccine. Notes on the study in general: Breadth and depth of Spike-specific TCRs rose after two AZD1222 doses. There were vaccine-associated CD4 TCRs across spike, dominant at 160-218 and 743-854. Unmutated variant regions are reportedly targeted by nearly half of spike-specific TCRs.

This table comes from immunoSEQ multiplex PCR, and its TCRdb copy is limited to in-frame clones, with some not included. The sample shows about 96,000 clones, roughly nine tenths of them seen only once. As to this clone: The antigen is not known.

The V gene lost 4 bases and the J gene lost 3 bases, with 6 bases spanning the gap. CDR3 length: 12 amino acids. Germline V gene lookup returns CDR1 LNHDA and CDR2 SQIVND (reference sequence). The chain joins TRBV19 to TRBJ1-2, with D hard to call. Specimen: peripheral blood, collected on day 0 of AZD1222 vaccination. The receptor comes from an adult in good health. DNA for the CDR3: TGTGCCAGTAGTAGTAGGGACTATGGCTACACCTTC. It yields the protein CASSSRDYGYTF. Using reference TRBV19 and TRBJ1-2 for the parts outside the CDR3, the full variable domain is DGGITQSPKYLFRKEGQNVTLSCEQNLNHDAMYWYRQDPGQGLRLIYYSQIVNDFQKGDIAEGYSVSREKKESFPLTVTSAQKNPTAFYLCASSSRDYGYTFGSGTRLTVV.